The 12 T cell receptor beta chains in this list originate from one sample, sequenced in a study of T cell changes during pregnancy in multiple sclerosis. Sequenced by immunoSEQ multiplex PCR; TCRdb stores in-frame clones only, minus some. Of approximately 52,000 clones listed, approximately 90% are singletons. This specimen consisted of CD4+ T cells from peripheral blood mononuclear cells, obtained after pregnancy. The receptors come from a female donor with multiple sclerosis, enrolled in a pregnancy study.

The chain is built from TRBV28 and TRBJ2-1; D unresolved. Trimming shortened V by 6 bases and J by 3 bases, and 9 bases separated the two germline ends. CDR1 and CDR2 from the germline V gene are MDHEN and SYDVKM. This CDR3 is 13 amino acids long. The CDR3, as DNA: TGTGCCAGCAGCATAACCAGCTACAATGAGCAGTTCTTC. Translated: CASSITSYNEQFF.

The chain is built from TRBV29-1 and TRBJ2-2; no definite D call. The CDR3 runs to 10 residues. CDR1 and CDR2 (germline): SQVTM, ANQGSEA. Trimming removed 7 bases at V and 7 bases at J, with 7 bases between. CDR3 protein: CSAGDGELFF. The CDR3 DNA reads TGCAGCGCAGGTGACGGGGAGCTGTTTTTT.

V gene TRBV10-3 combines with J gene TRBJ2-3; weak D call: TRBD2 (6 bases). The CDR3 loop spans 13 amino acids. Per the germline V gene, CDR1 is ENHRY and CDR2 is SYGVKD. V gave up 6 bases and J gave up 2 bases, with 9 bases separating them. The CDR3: CAIRGGTTDTQYF. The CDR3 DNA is TGTGCCATCAGGGGAGGAACCACAGATACGCAGTATTTT.

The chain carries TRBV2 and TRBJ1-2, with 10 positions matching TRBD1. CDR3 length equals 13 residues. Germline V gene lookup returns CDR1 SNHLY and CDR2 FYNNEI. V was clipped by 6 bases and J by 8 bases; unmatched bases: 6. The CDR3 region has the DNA TGTGCCAGCAGGTCGGGACAGGGGAGAGGCTACACCTTC. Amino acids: CASRSGQGRGYTF. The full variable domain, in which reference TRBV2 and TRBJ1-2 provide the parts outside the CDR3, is EPEVTQTPSHQVTQMGQEVILRCVPISNHLYFYWYRQILGQKVEFLVSFYNNEISEKSEIFDDQFSVERPDGSNFTLKIRSTKLEDSAMYFCASRSGQGRGYTFGSGTRLTVV.

In nucleotides, the CDR3 is TGTGCCAGCAGTTTATCAAGGGGGACCGGGGAGCTGTTTTTT. The encoded protein is CASSLSRGTGELFF. The rearrangement uses TRBV27 and TRBJ2-2, with D tentatively TRBD1 (6 bases). Germline V gene lookup returns CDR1 MNHEY and CDR2 SMNVEV (reference sequence). Deletions cut 0 bases from V and 5 bases from J, with 7 bases between. CDR3 length: 14 amino acids.

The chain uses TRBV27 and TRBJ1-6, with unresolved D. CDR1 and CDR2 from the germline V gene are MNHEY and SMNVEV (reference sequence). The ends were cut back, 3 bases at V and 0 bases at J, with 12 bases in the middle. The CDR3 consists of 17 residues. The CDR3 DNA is TGTGCCAGCAGTTTTGACGGGAGGGCCTCCTATAATTCACCCCTCCACTTT. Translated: CASSFDGRASYNSPLHF.

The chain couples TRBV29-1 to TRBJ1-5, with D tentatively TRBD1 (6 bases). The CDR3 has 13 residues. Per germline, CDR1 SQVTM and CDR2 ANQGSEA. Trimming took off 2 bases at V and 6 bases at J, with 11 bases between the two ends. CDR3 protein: CSVELGAGQPQHF. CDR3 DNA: TGCAGCGTTGAATTGGGGGCTGGTCAGCCCCAGCATTTT.

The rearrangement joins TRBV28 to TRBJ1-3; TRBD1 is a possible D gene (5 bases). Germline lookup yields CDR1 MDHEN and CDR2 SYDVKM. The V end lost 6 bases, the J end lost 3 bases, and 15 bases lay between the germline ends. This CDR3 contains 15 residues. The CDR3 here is CASSSGGGGGNTIYF. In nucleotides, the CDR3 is TGTGCCAGCAGCTCCGGGGGAGGAGGTGGAAACACCATATATTTT.

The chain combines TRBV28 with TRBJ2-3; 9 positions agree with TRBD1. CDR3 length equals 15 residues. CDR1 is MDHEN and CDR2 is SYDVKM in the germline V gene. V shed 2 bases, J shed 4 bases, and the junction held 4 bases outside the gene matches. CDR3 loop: CASSLRTGDPDTQYF. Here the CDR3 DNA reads TGTGCCAGCAGTTTAAGGACAGGGGACCCAGATACGCAGTATTTT.

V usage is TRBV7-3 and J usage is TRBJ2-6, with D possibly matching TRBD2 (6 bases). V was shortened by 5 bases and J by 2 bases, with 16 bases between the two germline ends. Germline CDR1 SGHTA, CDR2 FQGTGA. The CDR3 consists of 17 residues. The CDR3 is CASSPQSWRAGANVLTF. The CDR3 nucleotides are TGTGCCAGCAGCCCCCAGTCGTGGAGGGCTGGGGCCAACGTCCTGACTTTC.

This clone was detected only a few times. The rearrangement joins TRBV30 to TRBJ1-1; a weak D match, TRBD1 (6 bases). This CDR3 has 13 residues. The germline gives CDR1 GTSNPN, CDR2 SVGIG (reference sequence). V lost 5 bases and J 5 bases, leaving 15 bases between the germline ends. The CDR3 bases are TGTGCCTGGTCCTACAGGGTGAGGACTGAAGCTTTCTTT. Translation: CAWSYRVRTEAFF.

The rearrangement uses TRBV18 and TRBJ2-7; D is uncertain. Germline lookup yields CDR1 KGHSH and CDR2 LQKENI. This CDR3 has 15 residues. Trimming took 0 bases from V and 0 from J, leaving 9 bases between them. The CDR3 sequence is CASSPPFPLSYEQYF. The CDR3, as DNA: TGTGCCAGCTCACCACCGTTTCCACTCTCCTACGAGCAGTACTTC.